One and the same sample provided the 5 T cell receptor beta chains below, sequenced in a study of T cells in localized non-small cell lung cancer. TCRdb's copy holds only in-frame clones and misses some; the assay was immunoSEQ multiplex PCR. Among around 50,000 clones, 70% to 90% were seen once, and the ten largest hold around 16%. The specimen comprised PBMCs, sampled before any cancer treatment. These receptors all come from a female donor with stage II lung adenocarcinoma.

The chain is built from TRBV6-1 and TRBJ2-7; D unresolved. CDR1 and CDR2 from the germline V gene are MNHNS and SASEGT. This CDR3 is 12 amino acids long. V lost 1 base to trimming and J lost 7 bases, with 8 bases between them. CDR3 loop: CASSEGYLEQYF. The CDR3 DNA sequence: TGTGCCAGCAGTGAAGGGTACTTAGAGCAGTACTTC.

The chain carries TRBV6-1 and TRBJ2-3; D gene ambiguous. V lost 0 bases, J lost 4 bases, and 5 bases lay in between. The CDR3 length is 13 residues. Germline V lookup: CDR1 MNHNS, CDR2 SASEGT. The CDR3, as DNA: TGTGCCAGCAGTGAAGCGCCCGCAGATACGCAGTATTTT. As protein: CASSEAPADTQYF.

CDR3 DNA: TGTGCCAGCAGCCCACCGGGACTAGTGGTTACCGATGAGCAGTTCTTC. As protein: CASSPPGLVVTDEQFF. The gene calls are TRBV7-9 and TRBJ2-1; 8 bases line up with TRBD2. CDR3 size: 16 residues. J was trimmed by 8 bases and V by 5 bases; bases with no gene match: 14. Germline CDR1 reads SEHNR; CDR2 reads FQNEAQ (reference sequence).

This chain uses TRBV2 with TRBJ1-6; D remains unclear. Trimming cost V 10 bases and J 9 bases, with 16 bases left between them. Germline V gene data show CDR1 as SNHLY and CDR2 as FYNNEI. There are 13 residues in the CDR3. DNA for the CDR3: TGTGCCACGAAACCCGGCGCGCTTTCACCCCTCCACTTT. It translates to CATKPGALSPLHF.

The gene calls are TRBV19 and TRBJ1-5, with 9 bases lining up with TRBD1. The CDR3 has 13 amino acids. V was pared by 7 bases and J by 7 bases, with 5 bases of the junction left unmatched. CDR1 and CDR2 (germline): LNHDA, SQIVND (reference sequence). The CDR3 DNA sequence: TGTGCCAGTACCCGGACAGGGGAGCAGCCCCAGCATTTT. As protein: CASTRTGEQPQHF.